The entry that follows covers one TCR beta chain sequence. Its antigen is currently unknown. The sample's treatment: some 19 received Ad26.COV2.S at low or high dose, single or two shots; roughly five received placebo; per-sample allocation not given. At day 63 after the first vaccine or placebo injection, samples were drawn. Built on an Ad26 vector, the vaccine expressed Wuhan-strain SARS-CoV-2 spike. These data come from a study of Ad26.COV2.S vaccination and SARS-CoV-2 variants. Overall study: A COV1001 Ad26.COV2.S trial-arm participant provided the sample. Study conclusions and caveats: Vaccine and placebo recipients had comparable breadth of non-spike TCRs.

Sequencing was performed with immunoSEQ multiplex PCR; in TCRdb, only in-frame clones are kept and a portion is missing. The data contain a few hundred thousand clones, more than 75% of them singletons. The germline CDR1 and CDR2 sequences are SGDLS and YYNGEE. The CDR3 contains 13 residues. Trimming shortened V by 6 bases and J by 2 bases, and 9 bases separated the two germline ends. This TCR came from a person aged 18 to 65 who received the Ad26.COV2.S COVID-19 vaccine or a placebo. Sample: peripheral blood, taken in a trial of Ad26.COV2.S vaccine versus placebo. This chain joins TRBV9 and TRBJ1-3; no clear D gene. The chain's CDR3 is CASTRGTGNTIYF. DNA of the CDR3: TGTGCCAGCACCCGCGGGACTGGAAACACCATATATTTT.